This T cell receptor (beta chain) originates from a study of shared clonotypes between healthy human individuals. This clone was detected once. Measured with immunoSEQ multiplex PCR; TCRdb has only the in-frame clones, and not every one. Here the sample spans approximately 500,000 clones, 90% to 96% being singletons. CDR3 length equals 14 residues. V dropped 3 bases and J dropped 2; count of bases not matched to a gene: 2. Germline V gene sequence: CDR1 SGHRS, CDR2 YFSETQ. V usage is TRBV5-1 and J usage is TRBJ2-7, with 10 bases lining up with TRBD1. The sequencing sample was made of naive CD4+ T cells sorted from blood. Noted subset: CD45RA+ positively selected. The receptor was isolated from a woman aged 25 to 39 in good health. CDR3 sequence reads: CASSWDRGPYEQYF. Here the CDR3 DNA reads TGCGCCAGCAGCTGGGACAGGGGCCCCTACGAGCAGTACTTC.